The T cell receptor beta chain described here comes from a study of cytomegalovirus exposure and HLA in healthy donors. Study-wide points: Confirmation was obtained in vitro that a few CMV-associated chains are specific for CMV antigens. Among TCR sequences, most were rare, though some public TCRs appeared in many donors. The study recorded 150 to 200 TCR beta chains that were cytomegalovirus-associated. The finding came from a later analysis; first-cohort TCR clusters tended to co-occur in the approximately 120 validation repertoires.

As for this clone: Its target is not known.

The CDR3 contains 16 residues. J was trimmed by 6 bases and V by 0 bases; bases with no gene match: 5. CDR1 is SGHTA and CDR2 is FQGNSA in the germline V gene. Generated by immunoSEQ multiplex PCR, the TCRdb table keeps only in-frame clones and is missing some. Of tens of thousands of clones listed, about 94% are singletons. The specimen was PBMCs. This TCR was sampled from a man younger than 35 in good health and CMV-seropositive. This chain uses TRBV7-2 with TRBJ2-1; 10 bases are shared with TRBD2. CDR3 sequence reads: CASSLASGRFLNEQFF. CDR3 DNA: TGTGCCAGCAGCTTAGCTAGCGGGAGGTTCCTCAATGAGCAGTTCTTC.